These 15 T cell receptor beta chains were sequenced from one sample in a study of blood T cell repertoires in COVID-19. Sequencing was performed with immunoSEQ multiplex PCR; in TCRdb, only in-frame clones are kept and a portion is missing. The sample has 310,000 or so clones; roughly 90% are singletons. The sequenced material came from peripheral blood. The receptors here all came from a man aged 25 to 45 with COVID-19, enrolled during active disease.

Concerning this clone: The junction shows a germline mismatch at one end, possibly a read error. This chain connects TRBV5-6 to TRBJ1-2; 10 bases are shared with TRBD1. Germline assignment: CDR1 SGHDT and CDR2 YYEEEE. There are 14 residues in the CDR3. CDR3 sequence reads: CASSVGTGDYGYTF. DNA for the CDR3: TGTGCCAGCAGCGTCGGGACAGGGGACTATGGTTACACCTTC. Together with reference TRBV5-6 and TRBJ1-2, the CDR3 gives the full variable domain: DAGVTQSPTHLIKTRGQQVTLRCSPKSGHDTVSWYQQALGQGPQFIFQYYEEEERQRGNFPDRFSGHQFPNYSSELNVNALLLGDSALYLCASSVGTGDYGYTFGSGTRLTVV.

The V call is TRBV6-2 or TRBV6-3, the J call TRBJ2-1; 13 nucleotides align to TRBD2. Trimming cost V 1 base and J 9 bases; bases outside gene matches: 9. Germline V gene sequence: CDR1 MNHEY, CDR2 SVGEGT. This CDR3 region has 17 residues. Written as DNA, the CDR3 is TGTGCCAGCAGTTACTTTGGGACTAGCGGGGCCGGGGGTGAGCAGTTCTTC. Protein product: CASSYFGTSGAGGEQFF.

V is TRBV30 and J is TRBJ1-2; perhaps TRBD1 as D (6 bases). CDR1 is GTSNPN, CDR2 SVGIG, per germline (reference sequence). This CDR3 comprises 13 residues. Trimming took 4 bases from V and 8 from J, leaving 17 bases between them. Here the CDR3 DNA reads TGTGCCTGGAAAAGAGACAGGCCAGGGGGCTACACCTTC. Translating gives CAWKRDRPGGYTF. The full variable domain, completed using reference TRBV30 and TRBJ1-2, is SQTIHQWPATLVQPVGSPLSLECTVEGTSNPNLYWYRQAAGRGLQLLFYSVGIGQISSEVPQNLSASRPQDRQFILSSKKLLLSDSGFYLCAWKRDRPGGYTFGSGTRLTVV.

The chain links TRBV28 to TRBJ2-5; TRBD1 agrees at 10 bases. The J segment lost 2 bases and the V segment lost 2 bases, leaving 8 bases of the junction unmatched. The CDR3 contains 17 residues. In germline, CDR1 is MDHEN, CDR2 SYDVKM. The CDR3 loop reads CASSLPGTGVPQETQYF. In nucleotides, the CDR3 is TGTGCCAGCAGTTTACCCGGGACAGGGGTCCCACAAGAGACCCAGTACTTC.

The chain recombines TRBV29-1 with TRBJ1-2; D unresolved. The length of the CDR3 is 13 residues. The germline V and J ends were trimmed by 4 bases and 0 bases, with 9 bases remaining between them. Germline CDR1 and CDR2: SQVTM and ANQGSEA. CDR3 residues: CSVGGGTNYGYTF. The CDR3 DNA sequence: TGCAGCGTTGGTGGAGGGACTAACTATGGCTACACCTTC.

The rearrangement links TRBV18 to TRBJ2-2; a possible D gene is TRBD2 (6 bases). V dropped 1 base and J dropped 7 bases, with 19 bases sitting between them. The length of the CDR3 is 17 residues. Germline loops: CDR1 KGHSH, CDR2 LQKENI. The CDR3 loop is CASSPQEGISGLGELFF. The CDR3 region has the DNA TGTGCCAGCTCACCACAGGAGGGGATAAGCGGGCTCGGGGAGCTGTTTTTT.

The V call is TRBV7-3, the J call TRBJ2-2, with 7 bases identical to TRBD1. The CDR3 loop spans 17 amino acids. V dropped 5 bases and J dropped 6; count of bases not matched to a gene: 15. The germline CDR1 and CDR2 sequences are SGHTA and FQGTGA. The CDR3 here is CASSPTPEQGRAGELFF. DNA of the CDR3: TGTGCCAGCAGCCCAACACCGGAACAGGGGCGCGCCGGGGAGCTGTTTTTT.

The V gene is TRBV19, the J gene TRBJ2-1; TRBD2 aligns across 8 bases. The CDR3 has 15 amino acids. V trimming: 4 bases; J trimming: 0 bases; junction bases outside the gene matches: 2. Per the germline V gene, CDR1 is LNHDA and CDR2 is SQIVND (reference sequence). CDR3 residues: CASSTSGHSYNEQFF. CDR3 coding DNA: TGTGCCAGTAGTACTAGCGGGCACTCCTACAATGAGCAGTTCTTC.

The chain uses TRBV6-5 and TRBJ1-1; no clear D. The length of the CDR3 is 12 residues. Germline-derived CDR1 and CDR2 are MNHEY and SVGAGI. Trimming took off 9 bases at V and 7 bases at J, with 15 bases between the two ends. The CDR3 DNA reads TGTGCCAGTGACGGGGATTCCATTGAAGCTTTCTTT. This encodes CASDGDSIEAFF.

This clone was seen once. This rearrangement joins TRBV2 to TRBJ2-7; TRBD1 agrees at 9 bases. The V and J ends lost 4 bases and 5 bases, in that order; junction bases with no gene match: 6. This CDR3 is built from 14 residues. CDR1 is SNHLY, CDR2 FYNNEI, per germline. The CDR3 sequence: CASSAGTGMHEQYF. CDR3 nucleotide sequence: TGTGCCAGCAGTGCAGGGACAGGGATGCACGAGCAGTACTTC. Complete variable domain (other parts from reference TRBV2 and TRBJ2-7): EPEVTQTPSHQVTQMGQEVILRCVPISNHLYFYWYRQILGQKVEFLVSFYNNEISEKSEIFDDQFSVERPDGSNFTLKIRSTKLEDSAMYFCASSAGTGMHEQYFGPGTRLTVT.

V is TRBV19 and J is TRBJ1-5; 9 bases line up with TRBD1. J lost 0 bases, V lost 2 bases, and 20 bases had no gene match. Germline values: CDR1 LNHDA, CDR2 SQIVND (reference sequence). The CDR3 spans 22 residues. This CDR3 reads CASSIRVPLGTGPRHSNQPQHF. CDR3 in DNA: TGTGCCAGTAGTATACGAGTCCCTTTGGGGACAGGGCCACGGCATAGCAATCAGCCCCAGCATTTT.

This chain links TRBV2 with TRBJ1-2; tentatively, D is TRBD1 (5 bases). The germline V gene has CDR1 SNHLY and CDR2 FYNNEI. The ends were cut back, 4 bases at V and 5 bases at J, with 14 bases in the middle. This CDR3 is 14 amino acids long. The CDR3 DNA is TGTGCCAGCAGTGTTCAGCAGGGTAATTATGGCTACACCTTC. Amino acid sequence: CASSVQQGNYGYTF.

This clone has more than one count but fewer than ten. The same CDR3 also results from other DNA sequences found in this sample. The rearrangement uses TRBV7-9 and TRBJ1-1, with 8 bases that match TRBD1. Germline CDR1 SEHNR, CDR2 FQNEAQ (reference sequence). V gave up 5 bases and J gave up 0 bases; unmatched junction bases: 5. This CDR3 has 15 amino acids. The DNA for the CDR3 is TGTGCCAGCAGCCTAAGACAGGGGTTGAACACTGAAGCTTTCTTT. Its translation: CASSLRQGLNTEAFF.

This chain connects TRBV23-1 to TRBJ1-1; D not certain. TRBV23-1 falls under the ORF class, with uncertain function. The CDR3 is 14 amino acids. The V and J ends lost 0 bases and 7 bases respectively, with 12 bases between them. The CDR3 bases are TGCGCCAGCAGTCAATCGGCGAGTGAGGGTGAAGCTTTCTTT. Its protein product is CASSQSASEGEAFF.

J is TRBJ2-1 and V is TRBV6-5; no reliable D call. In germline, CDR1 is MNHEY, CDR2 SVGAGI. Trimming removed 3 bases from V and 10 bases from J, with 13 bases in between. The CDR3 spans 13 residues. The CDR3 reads CASSYNPGYEQFF. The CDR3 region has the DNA TGTGCCAGCAGTTATAATCCGGGTTACGAGCAGTTCTTC.